These T cell receptor beta chains were read from a single sample in a study of T-cell reconstitution after alpha-beta-depleted transplantation in children. TCRdb redid the calling of the PCR reads with MiXCR, one entry per CDR3 protein. The table shows 500,000 to 650,000 distinct CDR3 sequences, with more than 9.5% occurring only once. Sequencing was performed on PBMCs, mostly from graft donor cells, taken 180 days after TCRalphabeta/CD19-depleted stem cell transplant. These receptors came from a female patient aged 2-10 years who had a stem cell transplant for aplastic anemia, so the T cells may come from the graft donor. The CDR3 runs from the conserved cysteine through the conserved F or W. The D gene is left open where the match is weak. Not every row has a clone size; where given, it reads once, few, many or a size class.

>TRBD2|many|TRBV20-1|TRBJ2-7
TGCAGTGCTAGAGGTAGCGGGGGCCCCTACGAGCAGTACTTC
CSARGSGGPYEQYF
>-|many|TRBV5-1|TRBJ2-3
TGCGCCAGCAGCCCCGGTAGGGGTGCCACAGATACGCAGTATTTT
CASSPGRGATDTQYF
>-|many|TRBV28|TRBJ2-7
TGTGCCAGCCCCCTAGGTAGTCTCTCCTACGAGCAGTACTTC
CASPLGSLSYEQYF
>TRBD1|few|TRBV5-6|TRBJ2-1
TGTGCCAGCAGCTTCCGGACAGGGCAGTTCTTC
CASSFRTGQFF
>-|few|TRBV20-1|TRBJ1-1
TGCAGTTGTTCCAGGGAGGCCACTGAAGCTTTCTTT
CSCSREATEAFF
>-|few|TRBV25-1|TRBJ2-4
TGTGCCAGCAGTGATTTTGACGGAAACATTCAGTACTTC
CASSDFDGNIQYF
>TRBD2|-|TRBV27|TRBJ2-2
TGTGCCAGCAGTTTAGAGTTCGGGACTAGCGGGAACACCGGGGAGCTGTTTTTT
CASSLEFGTSGNTGELFF
>TRBD1|few|TRBV6-2/TRBV6-3|TRBJ2-5
TGTGCCAGCAGTCCCGGACAGGGGGAAAAAGAGACCCAGTACTTC
CASSPGQGEKETQYF
>-|few|TRBV27|TRBJ2-2
TGTGCCAGCAGTTTATGGGCGAACACCGGGGAGCTGTTTTTT
CASSLWANTGELFF
>-|few|TRBV6-1|TRBJ1-1
TGTGCCAACGCGTCCCGGGGCCAGGCAACTGAAGCTTTCTTT
CANASRGQATEAFF
>-|once|TRBV28|TRBJ2-7
TGTGCCAGCAGTAGGGACGCGGGAACCTACGAGCAGTACTTC
CASSRDAGTYEQYF
>TRBD2|-|TRBV19|TRBJ2-1
TGTGCCAGTAGTATAGATAGCGGGGTTTACAATGAGCAGTTCTTC
CASSIDSGVYNEQFF
>-|few|TRBV12-3/TRBV12-4|TRBJ2-4
TGTGCCAGCAGTTATGCAGGGTCAGAAAACATTCAGTACTTC
CASSYAGSENIQYF
>-|few|TRBV7-8|TRBJ1-3
TGTGCCAGCAGCTTAAGAGCGGGGACCTCTTTCACCATATATTTT
CASSLRAGTSFTIYF
>-|few|TRBV18|TRBJ2-7
TGTGCCAGCTCACCACTCGGGGCGGGGACCTCCTACGAGCAGTACTTC
CASSPLGAGTSYEQYF
>TRBD1|few|TRBV4-3|TRBJ1-2
TGCGCCAGCAGCCAAGACCAGGGGGGGGACTATGGCTACACCTTC
CASSQDQGGDYGYTF
>TRBD1|-|TRBV5-1|TRBJ1-4
TGCGCCAGCAGCTTCGGCCGGGACAGAAACGAAAAACTGTTTTTT
CASSFGRDRNEKLFF
>-|few|TRBV7-2|TRBJ2-1
TGTGCCAGCAGCTTAGCGCCCAGGCCGACCTACAATGAGCAGTTCTTC
CASSLAPRPTYNEQFF
>TRBD2|few|TRBV11-2|TRBJ2-1
TGTGCCAGCGGCTTAGATCTTAGCGGGATCCGACCGCTTAGCTCCTACAATGAGCAGTTCTTC
CASGLDLSGIRPLSSYNEQFF
>TRBD1|-|TRBV10-3|TRBJ2-5
TGTGCCGCCGCCCGGGACAGACGACAAGAGACCCAGTACTTC
CAAARDRRQETQYF
>-|many|TRBV12-3/TRBV12-4|TRBJ2-1
TGTGCCAGCAGTTTCCGTGTGTGGGGAGGGGGGGATAATGAGCAGTTCTTC
CASSFRVWGGGDNEQFF
>TRBD1|-|TRBV9|TRBJ2-7
TGTGCCAGCAGCGTGGGGACAGGTGTCTACGAGCAGTACTTC
CASSVGTGVYEQYF
>-|few|TRBV29-1|TRBJ2-1
TGCAGCGTTGCCCCCAGGACTATTGACAATGAGCAGTTCTTC
CSVAPRTIDNEQFF
>TRBD2|few|TRBV20-1|TRBJ2-1
TGCAGTGCTCAGTGGGGGCGGGAGGCGTACAATGAGCAGTTCTTC
CSAQWGREAYNEQFF
>-|-|TRBV5-4|TRBJ1-2
TGTGCCAGCCATACCCGGGGGGCTAACTATGGCTACACCTTC
CASHTRGANYGYTF
>-|-|TRBV5-4|TRBJ2-7
TGTGCCAGCAGCGAAAAGGGTAGGGACCCTTACGAGCAGTACTTC
CASSEKGRDPYEQYF
>-|-|TRBV11-2|TRBJ1-1
TGTGCCAGCAGCTTAGCGCCAGGGGCGGCTTTCTTT
CASSLAPGAAFF
>TRBD2|few|TRBV5-5|TRBJ2-3
TGTGCCAGCAGCTTCGGGGGGGCTCTTACCACAGATACGCAGTATTTT
CASSFGGALTTDTQYF
>-|many|TRBV5-1|TRBJ2-3
TGCGCCAGCGGCGAGACCGGTAGCTCGGATACGCAGTATTTT
CASGETGSSDTQYF